Following are 30 T cell receptor beta chains from one sample sequenced in a study of regulatory T cells in long-lasting Graves disease. Arm-PCR of CDR3 regions and iRepertoire HTBI primers were the basis on which TCR beta libraries were built. From the multiplex PCR reads, TCRdb called clonotypes with MiXCR, one entry per CDR3 protein. The table lists hundreds of thousands of distinct CDR3 sequences, about 16% of them singletons. The sample's time point: newly diagnosed GD, antithyroid drugs for less than 3 months. There was RNA extracted from PBMCs, and the TCR library was made from it. These data also formed part of another study, on T cells in Graves' hyperthyroidism and ophthalmopathy.

The input for sequencing was peripheral blood mononuclear cells (PBMCs), taken at new diagnosis, from a patient treated with antithyroid drugs. The receptor set was obtained from a woman in her thirties with Graves disease.

This clonotype was recorded at least ten times. This sequence joins TRBV9 and TRBJ2-7; D is possibly TRBD2 (6 bases). CDR1 and CDR2 from the germline V gene are SGDLS and YYNGEE. The CDR3 has 15 amino acids. The ends were cut back, 0 bases at V and 5 bases at J, with 15 bases in the middle. The CDR3 nucleotides are TGTGCCAGCAGCGTAGGGTGGGGGGTAAGTGACGAGCAGTACTTC. Translated, it gives CASSVGWGVSDEQYF.

The chain has TRBV19 and TRBJ2-2; D gene uncertain. The ends were cut back, 11 bases at V and 6 bases at J, with 16 bases in the middle. Germline-derived CDR1 and CDR2 are LNHDA and SQIVND (reference sequence). The CDR3 is 13 amino acids. The CDR3 DNA reads as TGTGCCGCCACTAATCGAGGCGCCGGGGAGCTGTTTTTT. The encoded protein is CAATNRGAGELFF. Variable domain in full (rest from reference TRBV19 and TRBJ2-2): DGGITQSPKYLFRKEGQNVTLSCEQNLNHDAMYWYRQDPGQGLRLIYYSQIVNDFQKGDIAEGYSVSREKKESFPLTVTSAQKNPTAFYLCAATNRGAGELFFGEGSRLTVL.

This clonotype was observed at least ten times. The chain links TRBV12-3 or TRBV12-4 to TRBJ2-1, with TRBD2 identical over 11 bases. This CDR3 spans 17 amino acids. V dropped 3 bases and J dropped 1; count of bases not matched to a gene: 5. CDR3 sequence: CASSFPASGRSYNEQFF. The CDR3 DNA follows: TGTGCCAGCAGTTTTCCCGCTAGCGGGAGGTCCTACAATGAGCAGTTCTTC.

This clonotype was found many times. The chain employs TRBV20-1 and TRBJ1-1, with no clear D. CDR3 length: 11 residues. Germline loops: CDR1 DFQATT, CDR2 SNEGSKA (reference sequence). V lost 1 base and J lost 10, with 10 bases in between. The CDR3 DNA reads TGCAGTGCTAGAGGCGGGGAGGGAGCTTTCTTT. Its translation: CSARGGEGAFF.

The count of this clonotype is one. J is TRBJ2-3 and V is TRBV20-1; D might be TRBD2 (7 bases). Germline CDR1 reads DFQATT; CDR2 reads SNEGSKA (reference sequence). V lost 6 bases and J 3 bases, leaving 19 bases between the germline ends. CDR3 length: 15 residues. Here the CDR3 reads CSAGARGAITDTQYF. CDR3 nucleotide sequence: TGCAGTGCCGGAGCCCGGGGGGCTATTACAGATACGCAGTATTTT.

Concerning this clonotype: A much larger clone differs from this one at a single base, so this may be a read error. The gene calls are TRBV2 and TRBJ1-1; TRBD1 might be the D (6 bases). Germline CDR1 and CDR2: SNHLY and FYNNEI. CDR3 size: 13 residues. V lost 10 bases, J lost 0 bases, and 12 bases lay in between. This chain's CDR3 is CANGGQMNTEAFF. CDR3 in DNA: TGTGCCAACGGGGGACAAATGAACACTGAAGCTTTCTTT.

In regard to this clonotype: Because the CDR3's place on the DNA is in doubt, the DNA is left out and the CDR3 is given as listed by TCRdb. V and J are TRBV20-1 and TRBJ2-5; the DNA was not compared with TRBD1, the D call given in the table. With termini counted, the CDR3 has 14 amino acids. The V gene's germline CDR1 is DFQATT and CDR2 SNEGSKA (reference sequence). The CDR3 sequence: CSTSDRGRRETQYF.

This clonotype was detected ten times or more. The DNA for the CDR3 is TGCGCCAGCAGCTTGAACGGGGGCGGCACCGGGGAGCTGTTTTTT. It codes for CASSLNGGGTGELFF. The chain couples TRBV5-1 to TRBJ2-2; perhaps D is TRBD1 or TRBD2 (6 bases each). Looked up from germline, CDR1 is SGHRS and CDR2 is YFSETQ. Trimming pared 1 base from V and 4 bases from J, leaving 11 bases between. This CDR3 spans 15 amino acids. The full variable domain, rest sourced from reference TRBV5-1 and TRBJ2-2, is KAGVTQTPRYLIKTRGQQVTLSCSPISGHRSVSWYQQTPGQGLQFLFEYFSETQRNKGNFPGRFSGRQFSNSRSEMNVSTLELGDSALYLCASSLNGGGTGELFFGEGSRLTVL.

Ten or more counts support this clonotype. This chain connects TRBV6-1 to TRBJ2-7; D uncertain. The CDR3 sequence is 17 residues long. Germline CDR1 MNHNS, CDR2 SASEGT. Trimming took off 0 bases at V and 4 bases at J, with 19 bases between the two ends. CDR3 DNA: TGTGCCAGCAGTGAAGCGCTGGGTTTCTTAGATCGTTACGAGCAGTACTTC. The encoded protein is CASSEALGFLDRYEQYF.

The chain joins TRBV9 to TRBJ2-5; possibly TRBD1 for D (6 bases). The CDR3 covers 15 residues. Germline CDR1 is SGDLS and CDR2 is YYNGEE. The V gene lost 0 bases and the J gene lost 5 bases, with 14 bases spanning the gap. The CDR3 DNA is TGTGCCAGCAGCGTAGACCCAGGGGAAAGGGAGACCCAGTACTTC. Its protein is CASSVDPGERETQYF.

This clonotype has at least ten counts. This rearrangement joins TRBV30 to TRBJ1-1, with TRBD1 as a possible D gene (5 bases). There are 14 residues in the CDR3. Germline values: CDR1 GTSNPN, CDR2 SVGIG (reference sequence). V lost 5 bases to trimming and J lost 0 bases, with 13 bases between them. The CDR3, as DNA: TGTGCCTGGGGTTACGGGGACCTGAACACTGAAGCTTTCTTT. It encodes CAWGYGDLNTEAFF.

V gene TRBV28 combines with J gene TRBJ2-4; TRBD1 might be the D (5 bases). This CDR3 has 16 amino acids. Germline CDR1 is MDHEN and CDR2 is SYDVKM. V shed 6 bases and J shed 3 bases, with 18 bases lying between them. The CDR3 DNA is TGTGCCAGCAGACCACAGGAGAGTAGAGTCAAAAACATTCAGTACTTC. Its translation: CASRPQESRVKNIQYF.

The chain couples TRBV12-5 to TRBJ2-3; 7 nucleotides agree with TRBD1. CDR3 length: 14 amino acids. Germline loops: CDR1 LGHNT, CDR2 FRNRAP. The ends lost 1 base at V and 3 bases at J; junction bases unmatched: 1. The CDR3 nucleotides read TGTGCTAGTGGTTTGGGACAGGGTACAGATACGCAGTATTTT. It encodes CASGLGQGTDTQYF.

The CDR3 DNA follows: TGTGCCAGCAGTTTATTTGGTAGCGGGGGTGAGCAGTTCTTC. This codes for CASSLFGSGGEQFF. The chain has TRBV27 and TRBJ2-1, with TRBD2 matching over 9 bases. Looked up from germline, CDR1 is MNHEY and CDR2 is SMNVEV (reference sequence). With 1 base clipped from V and 9 bases from J, the junction kept 4 bases outside the gene matches. The CDR3 extends over 14 amino acids.

A note on this clonotype: This clone may be a read error of a much larger clone one base away. This CDR3 is CASSFRGTYGYTF. CDR3 nucleotide sequence: TGTGCCAGCAGTTTTAGGGGGACCTATGGCTACACCTTC. The chain recombines TRBV27 with TRBJ1-2, with a tentative D call TRBD1 (6 bases). CDR1 and CDR2 (germline): MNHEY, SMNVEV (reference sequence). The germline V and J ends were trimmed by 3 bases and 4 bases, with 9 bases remaining between them. The CDR3 has 13 amino acids.

This clonotype was seen more than once but under ten times. V usage is TRBV7-6 and J usage is TRBJ2-1; D ambiguous. The V gene lost 2 bases and the J gene lost 7 bases, with 12 bases spanning the gap. The CDR3 length is 14 residues. Germline V gene sequence: CDR1 SGHVS, CDR2 FNYEAQ. The DNA of the CDR3 is TGTGCCAGCAGCTTAATGGGCAGCCAAAATGAGCAGTTCTTC. Translated: CASSLMGSQNEQFF.

In this sample, this clonotype turned up many times. This chain joins TRBV7-2 and TRBJ2-3; possible D gene TRBD2, 6 bases. Germline V gives CDR1 SGHTA, CDR2 FQGNSA. V was clipped by 1 base and J by 6 bases, with 11 bases between them. The CDR3 is made up of 14 amino acids. The CDR3 region has the DNA TGTGCCAGCAGCTTAGGACGGGAGTACGATACGCAGTATTTT. Its translation is CASSLGREYDTQYF.

The J gene is TRBJ2-1, the V gene TRBV6-1, with 13 bases that match TRBD2. The CDR3 sequence is 16 residues long. Unmatched junction bases numbered 5, after V lost 6 bases and J lost 3 bases. CDR1 MNHNS and CDR2 SASEGT come from the germline V gene. CDR3 sequence reads: CASSYGTSGNYNEQFF. The CDR3 DNA follows: TGTGCCAGCAGCTACGGGACTAGCGGGAACTACAATGAGCAGTTCTTC.

The V and J genes are TRBV3-1 and TRBJ1-5, with D uncertain. Per germline, CDR1 LGHDT and CDR2 YNNKEL (reference sequence). Trimming cost V 0 bases and J 3 bases, with 9 bases left between them. This CDR3 is 15 amino acids long. CDR3 nucleotide sequence: TGTGCCAGCAGCCAAGAAACCGGATACAATCAGCCCCAGCATTTT. Protein product: CASSQETGYNQPQHF. The variable domain in full, completed from reference TRBV3-1 and TRBJ1-5, reads DTAVSQTPKYLVTQMGNDKSIKCEQNLGHDTMYWYKQDSKKFLKIMFSYNNKELIINETVPNRFSPKSPDKAHLNLHINSLELGDSAVYFCASSQETGYNQPQHFGDGTRLSIL.

This clonotype was found a few times. The chain recombines TRBV3-1 with TRBJ1-6; D ambiguous. Germline-derived CDR1 and CDR2 are LGHDT and YNNKEL (reference sequence). There are 21 residues in the CDR3. Trimming left V 3 bases short and J 5 bases short, with 29 bases between. As DNA, the CDR3 is TGTGCCAGCAGCCAGTTCTTTGGAGAGGCCAAACGCCTTCCTAATAATTCACCCCTCCACTTT. Amino acids: CASSQFFGEAKRLPNNSPLHF.

This clonotype was seen many times. The chain recombines TRBV7-2 with TRBJ2-1, with D possibly matching TRBD2 (5 bases). This CDR3 region has 18 residues. The V end was cut by 3 bases, the J end by 5 bases, with 23 bases between. CDR1 and CDR2 (germline): SGHTA, FQGNSA. This CDR3 is CASSFKGVTRSVNNEQFF. CDR3 bases: TGTGCCAGCAGCTTCAAGGGAGTTACTAGATCGGTTAACAATGAGCAGTTCTTC. The entire variable domain, with the rest obtained from reference TRBV7-2 and TRBJ2-1, is as follows: GAGVSQSPSNKVTEKGKDVELRCDPISGHTALYWYRQSLGQGLEFLIYFQGNSAPDKSGLPSDRFSAERTGGSVSTLTIQRTQQEDSAVYLCASSFKGVTRSVNNEQFFGPGTRLTVL.

This clonotype was picked up many times. The chain links TRBV27 to TRBJ2-7, with 8 bases fitting TRBD2. CDR3 length: 16 amino acids. CDR1 MNHEY and CDR2 SMNVEV come from the germline V gene (reference sequence). V lost 5 bases to trimming and J lost 2 bases; unmatched junction nucleotides: 11. DNA of the CDR3: TGTGCCAGCAGTCCTAAAAGCGGGAGAGGAACCTACGAGCAGTACTTC. Translating gives CASSPKSGRGTYEQYF.

This clonotype was counted between two and nine times. The chain employs TRBV7-2 and TRBJ2-7, with 9 bases that match TRBD2. The CDR3 has 16 residues. With V trimmed by 1 base and J by 2 bases, 6 bases remained unmatched. The V gene's germline CDR1 is SGHTA and CDR2 FQGNSA. The CDR3, as DNA: TGTGCCAGCAGCTTAGAATCTAGCGGGGCGGCCTACGAGCAGTACTTC. Translation gives CASSLESSGAAYEQYF.

V usage is TRBV29-1 and J usage is TRBJ2-7; 9 bases match TRBD1. Germline trimming cut 5 bases from V and 5 bases from J; bases unmatched to any gene: 13. The CDR3 runs 15 residues. CDR1 and CDR2 from the germline V gene are SQVTM and ANQGSEA. CDR3 nucleotides: TGCAGCGTTTCCCGAGGCACGGACAGGGGCGACGAGCAGTACTTC. Its translation: CSVSRGTDRGDEQYF.

This clonotype was picked up many times. The genes are TRBV28 and TRBJ1-2; tentatively, D is TRBD1 (6 bases). This CDR3 contains 15 residues. V was shortened by 5 bases and J by 4 bases, with 17 bases between the two germline ends. Looked up from germline, CDR1 is MDHEN and CDR2 is SYDVKM. CDR3 DNA: TGTGCCAGCAGTCTCCCGGGGGCGCAGAGCTATGGCTACACCTTC. Translation: CASSLPGAQSYGYTF.

This clonotype was counted ten times or more. The V and J genes are TRBV12-3 or TRBV12-4 and TRBJ1-6; 11 nucleotides match TRBD1. The ends lost 6 bases at V and 8 bases at J; junction bases unmatched: 3. This CDR3 region has 14 residues. This CDR3 is CASRRGQGDSPLHF. For the CDR3, the DNA is TGTGCCAGCAGGCGGGGACAGGGGGATTCACCCCTCCACTTT.

This clonotype was detected many times. The gene calls are TRBV3-1 and TRBJ2-7; possible D gene TRBD1, 5 bases. Trimming removed 5 bases from V and 0 bases from J, with 11 bases in between. Germline-derived CDR1 and CDR2 are LGHDT and YNNKEL (reference sequence). This CDR3 is 14 amino acids long. This chain's CDR3 is CASSGDSRSYEQYF. Written as DNA, the CDR3 is TGTGCCAGCAGCGGAGACAGTCGCTCCTACGAGCAGTACTTC.

The V gene is TRBV2, the J gene TRBJ1-3; D gene uncertain. CDR1 and CDR2 from the germline V gene are SNHLY and FYNNEI. The CDR3 covers 14 residues. Trimming pared 6 bases from V and 0 bases from J, leaving 9 bases between. CDR3 loop: CASRSLHSGNTIYF. CDR3 sequence (DNA): TGTGCCAGCAGAAGCCTTCACTCTGGAAACACCATATATTTT.

This clonotype was detected a few times. In DNA form, the CDR3 reads TGTGCCAGCACTGAATCGGGGTCCCCCTCCTACAATGAGCAGTTCTTC. Translated: CASTESGSPSYNEQFF. The chain has TRBV9 and TRBJ2-1; tentatively, D is TRBD2 (5 bases). This CDR3 comprises 16 residues. Germline CDR1 is SGDLS and CDR2 is YYNGEE. V was trimmed by 6 bases and J by 0 bases, leaving 16 bases between them.

This clonotype was observed a handful of times. The J gene is TRBJ2-1, the V gene TRBV29-1; 8 positions match TRBD1. Germline loops: CDR1 SQVTM, CDR2 ANQGSEA. The trim removed 0 bases at V and 8 bases at J, leaving 9 bases unmatched. There are 15 residues in the CDR3. CDR3 amino acids: CSVEDRDRPYDEQFF. The DNA for the CDR3 is TGCAGCGTTGAAGATCGGGACAGGCCATATGATGAGCAGTTCTTC.